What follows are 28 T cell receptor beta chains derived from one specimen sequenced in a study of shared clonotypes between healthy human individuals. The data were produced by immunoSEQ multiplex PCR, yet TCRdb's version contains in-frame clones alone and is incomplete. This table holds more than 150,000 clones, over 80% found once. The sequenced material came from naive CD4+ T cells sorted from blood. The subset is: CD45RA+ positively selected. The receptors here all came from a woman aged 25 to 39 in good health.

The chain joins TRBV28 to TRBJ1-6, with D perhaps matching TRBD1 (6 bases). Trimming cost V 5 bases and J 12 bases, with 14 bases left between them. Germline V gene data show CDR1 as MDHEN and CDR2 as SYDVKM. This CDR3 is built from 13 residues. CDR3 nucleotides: TGTGCCAGCAGTAACAGGGTTCTAAGACCCCTCCACTTT. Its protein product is CASSNRVLRPLHF.

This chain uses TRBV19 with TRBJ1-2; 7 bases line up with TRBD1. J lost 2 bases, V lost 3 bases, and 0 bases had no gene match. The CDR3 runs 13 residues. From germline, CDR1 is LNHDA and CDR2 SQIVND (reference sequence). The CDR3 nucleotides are TGTGCCAGTAGTATGGACAGGAACTATGGCTACACCTTC. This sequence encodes CASSMDRNYGYTF.

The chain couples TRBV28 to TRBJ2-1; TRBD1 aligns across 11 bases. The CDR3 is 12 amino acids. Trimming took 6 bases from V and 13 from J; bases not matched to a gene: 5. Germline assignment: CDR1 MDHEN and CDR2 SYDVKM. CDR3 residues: CASRIRTGGQFF. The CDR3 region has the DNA TGTGCCAGCAGAATCAGGACAGGGGGCCAGTTCTTC.

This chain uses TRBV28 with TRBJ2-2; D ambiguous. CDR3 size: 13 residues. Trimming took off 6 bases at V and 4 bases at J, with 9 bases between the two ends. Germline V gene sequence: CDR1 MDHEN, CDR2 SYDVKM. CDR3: CASSPHSTGELFF. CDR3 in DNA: TGTGCCAGCAGCCCACACAGCACCGGGGAGCTGTTTTTT.

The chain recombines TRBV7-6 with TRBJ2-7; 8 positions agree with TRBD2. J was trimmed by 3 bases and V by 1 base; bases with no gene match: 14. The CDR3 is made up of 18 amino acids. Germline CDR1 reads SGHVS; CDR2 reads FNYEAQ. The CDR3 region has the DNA TGTGCCAGCAGCTTAGAGTCCCTCTACCTAGCGGGCGGCTACGAGCAGTACTTC. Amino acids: CASSLESLYLAGGYEQYF.

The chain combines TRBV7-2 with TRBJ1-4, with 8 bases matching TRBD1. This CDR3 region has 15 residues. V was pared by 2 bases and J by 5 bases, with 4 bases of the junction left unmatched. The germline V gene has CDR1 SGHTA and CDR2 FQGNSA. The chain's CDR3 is CASSLRTGRNEKLFF. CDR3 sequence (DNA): TGTGCCAGCAGCTTAAGGACAGGGCGAAATGAAAAACTGTTTTTT.

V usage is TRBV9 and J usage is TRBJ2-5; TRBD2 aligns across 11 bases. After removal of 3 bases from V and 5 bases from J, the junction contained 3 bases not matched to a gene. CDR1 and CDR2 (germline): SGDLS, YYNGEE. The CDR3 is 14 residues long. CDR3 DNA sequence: TGTGCCAGCAGCGCGGGACTAGCGGTGGAGACCCAGTACTTC. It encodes CASSAGLAVETQYF.

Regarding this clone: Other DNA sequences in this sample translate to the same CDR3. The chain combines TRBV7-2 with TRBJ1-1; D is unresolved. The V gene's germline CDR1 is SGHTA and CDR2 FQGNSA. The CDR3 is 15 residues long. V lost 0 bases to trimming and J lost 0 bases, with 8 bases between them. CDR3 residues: CASSLAGVMNTEAFF. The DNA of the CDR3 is TGTGCCAGCAGCTTAGCCGGGGTGATGAACACTGAAGCTTTCTTT.

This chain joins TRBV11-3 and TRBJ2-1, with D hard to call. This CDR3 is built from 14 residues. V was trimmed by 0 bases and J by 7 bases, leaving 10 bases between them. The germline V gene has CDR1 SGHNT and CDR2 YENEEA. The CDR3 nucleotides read TGTGCCAGCAGCTTAGATCCTGTACAAAATGAGCAGTTCTTC. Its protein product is CASSLDPVQNEQFF.

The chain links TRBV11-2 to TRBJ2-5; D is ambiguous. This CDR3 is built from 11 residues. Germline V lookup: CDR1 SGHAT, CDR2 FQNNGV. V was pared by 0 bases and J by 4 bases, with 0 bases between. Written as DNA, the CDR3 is TGTGCCAGCAGCTTAGAAGAGACCCAGTACTTC. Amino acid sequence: CASSLEETQYF.

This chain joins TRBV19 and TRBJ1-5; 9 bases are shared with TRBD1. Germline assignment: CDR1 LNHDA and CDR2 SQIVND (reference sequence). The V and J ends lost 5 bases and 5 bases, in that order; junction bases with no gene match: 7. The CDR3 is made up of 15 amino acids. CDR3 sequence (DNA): TGTGCCAGTAGTTCGGGACAGGGAGGGGATCAGCCCCAGCATTTT. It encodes CASSSGQGGDQPQHF.

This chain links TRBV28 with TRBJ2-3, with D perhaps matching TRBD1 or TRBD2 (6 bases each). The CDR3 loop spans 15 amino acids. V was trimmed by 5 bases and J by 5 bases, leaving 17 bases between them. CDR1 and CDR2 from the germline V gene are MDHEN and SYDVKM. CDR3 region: CASSQQGGQLDTQYF. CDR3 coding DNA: TGTGCCAGCAGTCAACAGGGAGGCCAGCTAGATACGCAGTATTTT.

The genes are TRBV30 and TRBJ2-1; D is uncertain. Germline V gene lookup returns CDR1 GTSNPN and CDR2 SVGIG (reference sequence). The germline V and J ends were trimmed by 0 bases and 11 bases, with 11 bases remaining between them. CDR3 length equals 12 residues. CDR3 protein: CAWSVGLPQQFF. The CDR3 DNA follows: TGTGCCTGGAGTGTTGGTCTCCCACAGCAGTTCTTC.

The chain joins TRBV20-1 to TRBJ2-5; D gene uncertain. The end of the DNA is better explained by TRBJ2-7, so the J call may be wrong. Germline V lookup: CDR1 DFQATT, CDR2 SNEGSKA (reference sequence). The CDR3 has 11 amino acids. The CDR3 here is CSASSGHEQYF. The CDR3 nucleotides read TGCAGTGCTAGCTCCGGACACGAGCAGTACTTC.

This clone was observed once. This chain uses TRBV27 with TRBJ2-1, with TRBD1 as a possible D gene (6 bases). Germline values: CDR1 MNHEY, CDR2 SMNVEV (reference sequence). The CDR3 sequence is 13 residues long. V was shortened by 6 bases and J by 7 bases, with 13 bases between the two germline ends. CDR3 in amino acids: CASRIQGINEQFF. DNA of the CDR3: TGTGCCAGCAGGATTCAGGGGATTAATGAGCAGTTCTTC.

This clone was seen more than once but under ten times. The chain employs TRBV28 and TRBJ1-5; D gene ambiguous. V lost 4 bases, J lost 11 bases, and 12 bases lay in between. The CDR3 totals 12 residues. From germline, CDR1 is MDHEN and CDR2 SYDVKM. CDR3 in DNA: TGTGCCAGCAGTTCCGACGTAGTGGCCCAGCATTTT. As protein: CASSSDVVAQHF.

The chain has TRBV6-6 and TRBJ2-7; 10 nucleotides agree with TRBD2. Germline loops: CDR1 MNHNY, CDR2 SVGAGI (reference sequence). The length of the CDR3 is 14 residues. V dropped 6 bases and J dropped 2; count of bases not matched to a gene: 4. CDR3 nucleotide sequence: TGTGCCAGCAGCCGGAGCGGGAGGGCCTACGAGCAGTACTTC. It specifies CASSRSGRAYEQYF.

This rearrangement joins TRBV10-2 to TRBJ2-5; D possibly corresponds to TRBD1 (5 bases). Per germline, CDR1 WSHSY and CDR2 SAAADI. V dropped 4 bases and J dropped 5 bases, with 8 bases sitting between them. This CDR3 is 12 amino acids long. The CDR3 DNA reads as TGCGCCAGCAGTGGGACACGGGAGACCCAGTACTTC. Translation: CASSGTRETQYF.

Here the CDR3 DNA reads TGTGCCAGCAGTTTTTATCCGGGACAGGGCACTTCGGGTGAAAAACTGTTTTTT. Translation: CASSFYPGQGTSGEKLFF. V and J are TRBV28 and TRBJ1-4; 9 bases line up with TRBD1. V shed 3 bases and J 7 bases; nucleotides not matched to a gene: 15. The germline CDR1 and CDR2 sequences are MDHEN and SYDVKM. The CDR3 is made up of 18 amino acids.

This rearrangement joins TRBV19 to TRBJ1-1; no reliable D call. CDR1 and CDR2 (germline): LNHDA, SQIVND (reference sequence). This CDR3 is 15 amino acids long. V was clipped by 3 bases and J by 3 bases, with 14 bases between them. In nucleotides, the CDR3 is TGTGCCAGTAGTATGGCTTTTTCAAAGGACACTGAAGCTTTCTTT. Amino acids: CASSMAFSKDTEAFF.

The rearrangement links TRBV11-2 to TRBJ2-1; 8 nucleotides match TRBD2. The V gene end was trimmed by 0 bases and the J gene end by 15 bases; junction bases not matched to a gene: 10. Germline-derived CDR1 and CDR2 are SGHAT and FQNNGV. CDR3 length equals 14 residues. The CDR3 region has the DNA TGTGCCAGCAGCTTAGAATTTAGAGCGGGAGTGGGGTTCTTC. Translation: CASSLEFRAGVGFF.

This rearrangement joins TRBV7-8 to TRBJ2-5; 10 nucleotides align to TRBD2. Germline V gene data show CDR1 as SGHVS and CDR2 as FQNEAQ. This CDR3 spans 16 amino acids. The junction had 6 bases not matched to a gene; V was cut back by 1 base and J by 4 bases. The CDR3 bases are TGTGCCAGCAGCTTAGTCCGACTAGCGGGTTTAGAGACCCAGTACTTC. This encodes CASSLVRLAGLETQYF.

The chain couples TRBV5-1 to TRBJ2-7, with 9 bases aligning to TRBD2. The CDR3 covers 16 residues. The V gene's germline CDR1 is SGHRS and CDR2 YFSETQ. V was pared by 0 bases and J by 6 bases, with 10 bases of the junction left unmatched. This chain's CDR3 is CASSLAVAGGPGEQYF. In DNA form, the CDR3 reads TGCGCCAGCAGCTTGGCCGTGGCGGGAGGGCCTGGCGAGCAGTACTTC.

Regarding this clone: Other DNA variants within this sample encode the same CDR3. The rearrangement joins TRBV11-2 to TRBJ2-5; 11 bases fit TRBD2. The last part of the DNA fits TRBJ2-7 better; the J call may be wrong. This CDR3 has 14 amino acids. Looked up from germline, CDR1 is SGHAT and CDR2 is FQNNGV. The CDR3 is CASSFTSGSYEQYF. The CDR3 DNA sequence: TGTGCCAGCAGCTTTACTAGCGGGAGTTACGAGCAGTACTTC.

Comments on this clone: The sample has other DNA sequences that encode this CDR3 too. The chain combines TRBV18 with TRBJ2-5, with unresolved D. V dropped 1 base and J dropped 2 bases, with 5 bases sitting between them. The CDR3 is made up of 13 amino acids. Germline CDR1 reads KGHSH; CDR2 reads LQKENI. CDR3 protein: CASSPLEQETQYF. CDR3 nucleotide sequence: TGTGCCAGCTCACCACTCGAACAAGAGACCCAGTACTTC.

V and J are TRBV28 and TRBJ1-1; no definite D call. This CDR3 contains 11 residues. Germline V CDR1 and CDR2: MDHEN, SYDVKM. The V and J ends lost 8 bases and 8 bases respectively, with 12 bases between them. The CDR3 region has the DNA TGTGCCAGCGGCACACCCAAGGAAGCTTTCTTT. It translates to CASGTPKEAFF.

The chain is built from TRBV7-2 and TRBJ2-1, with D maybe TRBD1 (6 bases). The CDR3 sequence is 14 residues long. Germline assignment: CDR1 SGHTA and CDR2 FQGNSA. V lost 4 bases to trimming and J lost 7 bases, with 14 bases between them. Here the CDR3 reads CASSSTGIRNEQFF. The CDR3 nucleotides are TGTGCCAGCAGCTCCACAGGGATAAGGAATGAGCAGTTCTTC.

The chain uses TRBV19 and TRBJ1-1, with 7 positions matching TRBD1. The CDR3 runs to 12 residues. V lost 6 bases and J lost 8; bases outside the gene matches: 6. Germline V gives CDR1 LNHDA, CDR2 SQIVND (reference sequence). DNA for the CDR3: TGTGCCAGTAGCCGACAGGGTGGGGAAGCTTTCTTT. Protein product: CASSRQGGEAFF.